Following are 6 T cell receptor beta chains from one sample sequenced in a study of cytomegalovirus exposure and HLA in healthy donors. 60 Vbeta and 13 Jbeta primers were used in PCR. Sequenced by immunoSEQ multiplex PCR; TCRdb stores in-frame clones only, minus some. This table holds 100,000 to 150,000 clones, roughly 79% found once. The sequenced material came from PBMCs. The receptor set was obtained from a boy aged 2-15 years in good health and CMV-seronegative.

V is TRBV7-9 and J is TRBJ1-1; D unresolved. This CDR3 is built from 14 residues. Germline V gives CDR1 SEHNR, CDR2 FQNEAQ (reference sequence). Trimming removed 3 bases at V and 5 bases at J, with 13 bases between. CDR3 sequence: CASSFRELGTEAFF. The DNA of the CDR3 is TGTGCCAGCAGCTTTCGGGAATTAGGTACTGAAGCTTTCTTT.

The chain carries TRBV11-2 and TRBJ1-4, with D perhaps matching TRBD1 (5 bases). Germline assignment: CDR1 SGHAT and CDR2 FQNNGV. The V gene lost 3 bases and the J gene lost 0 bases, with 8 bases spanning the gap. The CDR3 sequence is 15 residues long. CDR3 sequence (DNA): TGTGCCAGCAGCTTCGACAGTGCAACTAATGAAAAACTGTTTTTT. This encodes CASSFDSATNEKLFF.

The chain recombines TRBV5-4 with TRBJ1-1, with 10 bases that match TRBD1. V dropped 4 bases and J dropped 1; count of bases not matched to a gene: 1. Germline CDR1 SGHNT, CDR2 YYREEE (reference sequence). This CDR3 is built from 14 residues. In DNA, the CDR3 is TGTGCCAGCAGCAGGGACAGGGGGAACACTGAAGCTTTCTTT. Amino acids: CASSRDRGNTEAFF.

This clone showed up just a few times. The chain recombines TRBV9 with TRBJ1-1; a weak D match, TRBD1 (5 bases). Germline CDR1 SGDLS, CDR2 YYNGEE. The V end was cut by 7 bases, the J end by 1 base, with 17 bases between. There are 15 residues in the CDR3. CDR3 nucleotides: TGTGCCAGCGAGAAGCTAGGGGTAAGGAACACTGAAGCTTTCTTT. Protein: CASEKLGVRNTEAFF. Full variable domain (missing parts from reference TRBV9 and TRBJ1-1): DSGVTQTPKHLITATGQRVTLRCSPRSGDLSVYWYQQSLDQGLQFLIQYYNGEERAKGNILERFSAQQFPDLHSELNLSSLELGDSALYFCASEKLGVRNTEAFFGQGTRLTVV.

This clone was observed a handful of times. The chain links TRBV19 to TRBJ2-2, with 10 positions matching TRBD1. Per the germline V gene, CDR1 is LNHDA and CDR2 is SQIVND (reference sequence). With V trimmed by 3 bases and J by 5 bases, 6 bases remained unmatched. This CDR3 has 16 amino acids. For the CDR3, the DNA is TGTGCCAGTAGTATTCTGACAGGGGGCGAGACCGGGGAGCTGTTTTTT. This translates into CASSILTGGETGELFF.

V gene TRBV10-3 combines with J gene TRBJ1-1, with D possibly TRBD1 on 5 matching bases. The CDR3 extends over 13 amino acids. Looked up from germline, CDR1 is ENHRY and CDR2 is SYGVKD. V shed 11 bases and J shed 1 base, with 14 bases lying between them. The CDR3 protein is CASVGPSNTEAFF. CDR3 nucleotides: TGTGCCTCCGTGGGGCCTTCGAACACTGAAGCTTTCTTT.